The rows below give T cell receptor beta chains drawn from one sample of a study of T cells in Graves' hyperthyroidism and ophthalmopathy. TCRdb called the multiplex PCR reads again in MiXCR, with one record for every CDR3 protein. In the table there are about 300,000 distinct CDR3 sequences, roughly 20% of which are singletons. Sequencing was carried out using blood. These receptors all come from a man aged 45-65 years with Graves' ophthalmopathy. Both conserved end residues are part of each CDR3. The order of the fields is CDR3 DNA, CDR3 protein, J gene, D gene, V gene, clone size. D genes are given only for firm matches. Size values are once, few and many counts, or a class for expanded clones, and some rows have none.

CDR3 DNA: TGCAGTGCTAGGTCAGCTGCCTCCTATGGCTACACCTTC
CDR3 protein: CSARSAASYGYTF
J gene: TRBJ1-2
D gene: -
V gene: TRBV20-1
clone size: -

CDR3 DNA: TGTGCCAGCAGTCTCCGACAGTCCTACGAGCAGTACTTC
CDR3 protein: CASSLRQSYEQYF
J gene: TRBJ2-7
D gene: -
V gene: TRBV27
clone size: -

CDR3 DNA: TGCAGTGCTAGAGATCCCGACAGGGGGCACCAGCCCCAGCATTTT
CDR3 protein: CSARDPDRGHQPQHF
J gene: TRBJ1-5
D gene: TRBD1
V gene: TRBV20-1
clone size: few

CDR3 DNA: TGCGCCAGCAGCTTACAGGGTTGGGGTGAGACCCAGTACTTC
CDR3 protein: CASSLQGWGETQYF
J gene: TRBJ2-5
D gene: -
V gene: TRBV5-1
clone size: -

CDR3 DNA: TGTGCCAGCAGTTCTGGGTCTGACCCGTGGGATCATGAGCAGTTCTTC
CDR3 protein: CASSSGSDPWDHEQFF
J gene: TRBJ2-1
D gene: -
V gene: TRBV7-9
clone size: many

CDR3 DNA: TGCAGTGCTAGAGATGGCGGGGGTTACTACGAGCAGTACTTC
CDR3 protein: CSARDGGGYYEQYF
J gene: TRBJ2-7
D gene: TRBD2
V gene: TRBV20-1
clone size: few

CDR3 DNA: TGTGCCACCAGTGATGGGACTAGCGGGATCTACGAGCAGTACTTC
CDR3 protein: CATSDGTSGIYEQYF
J gene: TRBJ2-7
D gene: TRBD2
V gene: TRBV24-1
clone size: many

CDR3 DNA: TGTGCCAGCAGCTTAGTTACTAGCGGGAGAGAGACCCAGTACTTC
CDR3 protein: CASSLVTSGRETQYF
J gene: TRBJ2-5
D gene: TRBD2
V gene: TRBV7-9
clone size: many

CDR3 DNA: TGTGCCAGCAGTGATGGGGACACCTACAATGAGCAGTTCTTC
CDR3 protein: CASSDGDTYNEQFF
J gene: TRBJ2-1
D gene: -
V gene: TRBV6-1
clone size: -

CDR3 DNA: TGTGCCAGCAGCCAGGGAACTACGGTTGCAACTAATGAAAAACTGTTTTTT
CDR3 protein: CASSQGTTVATNEKLFF
J gene: TRBJ1-4
D gene: -
V gene: TRBV3-1
clone size: many

CDR3 DNA: TGTGCCAGCAGCTTGGGACTAGCGGGAGGAGGCGGTTATGAGCAGTTCTTC
CDR3 protein: CASSLGLAGGGGYEQFF
J gene: TRBJ2-1
D gene: TRBD2
V gene: TRBV7-3
clone size: many

CDR3 DNA: TGTGCCAGCAAGATGGAGGTGAACACCGGGGAGCTGTTTTTT
CDR3 protein: CASKMEVNTGELFF
J gene: TRBJ2-2
D gene: -
V gene: TRBV27
clone size: -

CDR3 DNA: TGTGCCAGCAGCGTAGATCAGACAGCCACCTACGAGCAGTACTTC
CDR3 protein: CASSVDQTATYEQYF
J gene: TRBJ2-7
D gene: -
V gene: TRBV9
clone size: -

CDR3 DNA: TGTGCCAGCAGTTTGGGACTAGCGGGGGCCTACAATGAGCAGTTCTTC
CDR3 protein: CASSLGLAGAYNEQFF
J gene: TRBJ2-1
D gene: TRBD2
V gene: TRBV12-3/TRBV12-4
clone size: many

CDR3 DNA: TGTGCCAGCTCAGCCACTAGCGGAGGGAACATTCAGTACTTC
CDR3 protein: CASSATSGGNIQYF
J gene: TRBJ2-4
D gene: TRBD2
V gene: TRBV2
clone size: -

CDR3 DNA: TGCGCCAGCAGCTTGGATTCTAGCGGGAGGACTTCCTACGAGCAGTACTTC
CDR3 protein: CASSLDSSGRTSYEQYF
J gene: TRBJ2-7
D gene: TRBD2
V gene: TRBV5-1
clone size: few

CDR3 DNA: TGCAGTGTACCAGGGCCGGGGGGCTCCTACAATGAGCAGTTCTTC
CDR3 protein: CSVPGPGGSYNEQFF
J gene: TRBJ2-1
D gene: TRBD2
V gene: TRBV20-1
clone size: many

CDR3 DNA: TGCAGTGCTGATAGCGGTGCCTACGAGCAGTACTTC
CDR3 protein: CSADSGAYEQYF
J gene: TRBJ2-7
D gene: -
V gene: TRBV20-1
clone size: -

CDR3 DNA: TGTGCCTGGAGTCCTAATCCCACTGAAGCTTTCTTT
CDR3 protein: CAWSPNPTEAFF
J gene: TRBJ1-1
D gene: -
V gene: TRBV30
clone size: -

CDR3 DNA: TGCGCCAGCAGCACTGACGGACAGACCAATCAGCCCCAGCATTTT
CDR3 protein: CASSTDGQTNQPQHF
J gene: TRBJ1-5
D gene: -
V gene: TRBV5-1
clone size: many

CDR3 DNA: TGCAGTGCACCATCGGGGTCAGATACGCAGTATTTT
CDR3 protein: CSAPSGSDTQYF
J gene: TRBJ2-3
D gene: -
V gene: TRBV20-1
clone size: many

CDR3 DNA: TGTGCCAGCAGTGAGGGACACGTGAACACCGGGGAGCTGTTTTTT
CDR3 protein: CASSEGHVNTGELFF
J gene: TRBJ2-2
D gene: -
V gene: TRBV9
clone size: -

CDR3 DNA: TGTGCCTGGAGTGTACCGACGGGGTCGCAAGAGCAGTACTTC
CDR3 protein: CAWSVPTGSQEQYF
J gene: TRBJ2-7
D gene: -
V gene: TRBV30
clone size: few

CDR3 DNA: TGCGCCAGCAGTGAACCGATAGGACTGGTGGACCAAGAGACCCAGTACTTC
CDR3 protein: CASSEPIGLVDQETQYF
J gene: TRBJ2-5
D gene: -
V gene: TRBV10-2
clone size: few

CDR3 DNA: TGTGCCAGCAGCCACCCGGGACAGGAGTTTCGTGAGCAGTTCTTC
CDR3 protein: CASSHPGQEFREQFF
J gene: TRBJ2-1
D gene: TRBD1
V gene: TRBV14
clone size: many

CDR3 DNA: TGTGCCAGCAGTTTATCGCTAGCGGGAGGTAGTGAGCAGTTCTTC
CDR3 protein: CASSLSLAGGSEQFF
J gene: TRBJ2-1
D gene: TRBD2
V gene: TRBV28
clone size: many

CDR3 DNA: TGTGCCAGCAGCCTGGGGGGGTCCGTAGAAAGCACAGATACGCAGTATTTT
CDR3 protein: CASSLGGSVESTDTQYF
J gene: TRBJ2-3
D gene: TRBD2
V gene: TRBV7-6
clone size: -

CDR3 DNA: TGTGCCTGGAGTCTTGGGCAGGGCGGTGAAAAACTGTTTTTT
CDR3 protein: CAWSLGQGGEKLFF
J gene: TRBJ1-4
D gene: -
V gene: TRBV30
clone size: many

CDR3 DNA: TGTGCCAGCAGTATTAGGACAGGGGGGGTCAATGAGCAGTTCTTC
CDR3 protein: CASSIRTGGVNEQFF
J gene: TRBJ2-1
D gene: TRBD1
V gene: TRBV12-3/TRBV12-4
clone size: many

CDR3 DNA: TGTGCCAGCAGGACAGGGCCTAATGAAAAACTGTTTTTT
CDR3 protein: CASRTGPNEKLFF
J gene: TRBJ1-4
D gene: TRBD1
V gene: TRBV6-1
clone size: -